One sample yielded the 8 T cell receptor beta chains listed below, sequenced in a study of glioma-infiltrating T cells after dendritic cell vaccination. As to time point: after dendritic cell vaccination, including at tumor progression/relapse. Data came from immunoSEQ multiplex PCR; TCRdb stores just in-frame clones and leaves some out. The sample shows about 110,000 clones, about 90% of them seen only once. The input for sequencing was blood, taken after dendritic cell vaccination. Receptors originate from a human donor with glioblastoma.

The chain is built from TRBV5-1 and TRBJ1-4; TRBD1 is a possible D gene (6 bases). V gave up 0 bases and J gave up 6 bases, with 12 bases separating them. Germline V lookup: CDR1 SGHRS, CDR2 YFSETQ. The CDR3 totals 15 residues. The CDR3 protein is CASSLGGRGDEKLFF. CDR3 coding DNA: TGCGCCAGCAGCTTGGGGGGCAGGGGTGATGAAAAACTGTTTTTT.

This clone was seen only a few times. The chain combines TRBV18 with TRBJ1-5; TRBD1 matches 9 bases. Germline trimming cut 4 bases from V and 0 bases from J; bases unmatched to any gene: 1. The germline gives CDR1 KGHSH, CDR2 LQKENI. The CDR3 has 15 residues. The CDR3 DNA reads TGTGCCAGCTCACTGGGACAGGGTAGCAATCAGCCCCAGCATTTT. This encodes CASSLGQGSNQPQHF.

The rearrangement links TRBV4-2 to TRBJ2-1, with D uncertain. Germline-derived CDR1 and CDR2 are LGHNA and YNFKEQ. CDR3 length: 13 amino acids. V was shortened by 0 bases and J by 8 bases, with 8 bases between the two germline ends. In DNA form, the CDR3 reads TGTGCCAGCAGCCAAGATCCTCGGGATGAGCAGTTCTTC. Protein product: CASSQDPRDEQFF.

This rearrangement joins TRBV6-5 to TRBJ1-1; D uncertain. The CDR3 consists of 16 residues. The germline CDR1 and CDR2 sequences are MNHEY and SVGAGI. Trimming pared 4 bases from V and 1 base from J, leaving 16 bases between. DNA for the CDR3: TGTGCCAGCAGTTTCTTGTCCAGGCCACCGAACACTGAAGCTTTCTTT. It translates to CASSFLSRPPNTEAFF.

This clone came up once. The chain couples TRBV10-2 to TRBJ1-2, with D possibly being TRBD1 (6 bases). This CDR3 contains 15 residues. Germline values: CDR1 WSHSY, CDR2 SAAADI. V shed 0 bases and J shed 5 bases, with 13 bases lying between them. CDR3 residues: CASSESLGASYGYTF. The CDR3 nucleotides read TGCGCCAGCAGTGAGTCGCTGGGGGCTAGTTATGGCTACACCTTC.

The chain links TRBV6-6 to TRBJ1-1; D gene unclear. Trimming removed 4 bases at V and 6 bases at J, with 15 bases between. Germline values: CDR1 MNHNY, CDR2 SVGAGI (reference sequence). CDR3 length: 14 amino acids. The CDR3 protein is CASSLAVVNAEAFF. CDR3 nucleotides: TGTGCCAGCAGTTTAGCTGTAGTAAACGCTGAAGCTTTCTTT.

The CDR3 reads CASSPSGFTEAFF. The CDR3 bases are TGTGCCAGTAGCCCTTCAGGGTTCACTGAAGCTTTCTTT. This chain links TRBV19 with TRBJ1-1; a weak D match, TRBD1 (5 bases). The length of the CDR3 is 13 residues. The V and J ends lost 6 bases and 4 bases respectively, with 12 bases between them. Germline V gene data show CDR1 as LNHDA and CDR2 as SQIVND (reference sequence).

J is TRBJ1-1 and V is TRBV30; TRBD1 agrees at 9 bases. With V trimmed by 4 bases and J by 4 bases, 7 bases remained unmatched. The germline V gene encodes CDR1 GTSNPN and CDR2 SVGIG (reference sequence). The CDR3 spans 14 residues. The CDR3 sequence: CAWTRDRVGTEAFF. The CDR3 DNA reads TGTGCCTGGACTCGGGACAGGGTGGGCACTGAAGCTTTCTTT.